Listed below are T cell receptor beta chains from one sample, sequenced in a study of blood T cell repertoires in COVID-19. Assay used: immunoSEQ multiplex PCR; TCRdb lists only in-frame clones, some missing. The table shows 200,000 to 250,000 clones, with more than 65% occurring only once. The sample taken for sequencing was peripheral blood. The receptors originated from a woman aged 30 to 39 who had recovered from COVID-19. Each CDR3 is given with its conserved first and last residue. D genes are given only for firm matches. The size of a clone is reported for some rows only, either as once, few or many, or as a class for expanded clones.

J | size | D | V | DNA | CDR3
TRBJ2-7 | few | - | TRBV10-3 | TGTGCCATCAGGGGTACGGCGGGCTACGAGCAGTACTTC | CAIRGTAGYEQYF
TRBJ1-5 | once | - | TRBV15 | TGTGCCACCAGCAGAACCGACACGGGGAATGGCAATCAGCCCCAGCATTTT | CATSRTDTGNGNQPQHF
TRBJ2-1 | - | - | TRBV7-3 | TGTGCCAGCAGCTTAATGGAGACTGAGCAGTTCTTC | CASSLMETEQFF
TRBJ1-1 | - | TRBD1 | TRBV19 | TGTGCCAGTAGTGCCCCGGGACAGGGGTTTACTGAAGCTTTCTTT | CASSAPGQGFTEAFF
TRBJ2-1 | - | TRBD2 | TRBV19 | TGTGCCAGTAGTAGGACTAGCGGGAGCTCCTACAATGAGCAGTTCTTC | CASSRTSGSSYNEQFF
TRBJ1-2 | - | - | TRBV3-1/TRBV3-2 | TGTGCCAGCAGCCAAGATTCCGTTAACTATGGCTACACCTTC | CASSQDSVNYGYTF
TRBJ2-1 | - | TRBD1 | TRBV11-1 | TGTGCCAGCAGAGTGACAGGGGCCCACAATGAGCAGTTCTTC | CASRVTGAHNEQFF
TRBJ1-1 | once | - | TRBV28 | TGTGCCAGCAGTTCCCAGGGGCCCCTGGATACTGAAGCTTTCTTT | CASSSQGPLDTEAFF
TRBJ1-6 | few | TRBD1 | TRBV20-1 | TGCAGTGCCAGTGCATTAGGGGGCATGAATTCACCCCTCCACTTT | CSASALGGMNSPLHF
TRBJ2-1 | - | - | TRBV20-1 | TGCAGTGCTAGAACGGGACTTTGGGAGTTCTTC | CSARTGLWEFF
TRBJ2-2 | many | TRBD2 | TRBV24-1 | TGTGCCACCAGTGATCCCCGCCTAGCGGGAGGGCCAAAGGCCGGGGAGCTGTTTTTT | CATSDPRLAGGPKAGELFF
TRBJ2-1 | - | TRBD1 | TRBV18 | TGTGCCAGCTCTTATTACAGGGGCAATGAGCAGTTCTTC | CASSYYRGNEQFF
TRBJ2-2 | few | TRBD2 | TRBV7-8 | TGTGCCAGCAGCCCTTTACTAGCGACCGGGGAGCTGTTTTTT | CASSPLLATGELFF
TRBJ1-1 | - | - | TRBV7-3 | TGTGCCAGCAGCGCGATCGATACGAACACTGAAGCTTTCTTT | CASSAIDTNTEAFF
TRBJ1-1 | - | - | TRBV3-1/TRBV3-2 | TGTGCCAGCAGCCAAGACAGAACAGACGTACCTGAAGCTTTCTTT | CASSQDRTDVPEAFF
TRBJ2-2 | - | - | TRBV4-1 | TGCGCCAGCAGCCTCGAGATATCTGACGGGGAGCTGTTTTTT | CASSLEISDGELFF